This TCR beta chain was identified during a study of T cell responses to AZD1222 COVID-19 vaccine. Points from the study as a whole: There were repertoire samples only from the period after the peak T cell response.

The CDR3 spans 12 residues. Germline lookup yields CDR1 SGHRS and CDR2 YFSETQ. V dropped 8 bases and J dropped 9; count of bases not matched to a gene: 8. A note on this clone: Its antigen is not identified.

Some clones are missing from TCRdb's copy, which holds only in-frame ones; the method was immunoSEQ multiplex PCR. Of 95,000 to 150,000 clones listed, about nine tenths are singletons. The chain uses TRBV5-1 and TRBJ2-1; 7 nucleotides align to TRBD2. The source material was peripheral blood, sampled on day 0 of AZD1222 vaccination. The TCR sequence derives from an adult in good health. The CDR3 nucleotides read TGCGCCAGTGGACTAGAATTCGGTGAGCAGTTCTTC. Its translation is CASGLEFGEQFF.